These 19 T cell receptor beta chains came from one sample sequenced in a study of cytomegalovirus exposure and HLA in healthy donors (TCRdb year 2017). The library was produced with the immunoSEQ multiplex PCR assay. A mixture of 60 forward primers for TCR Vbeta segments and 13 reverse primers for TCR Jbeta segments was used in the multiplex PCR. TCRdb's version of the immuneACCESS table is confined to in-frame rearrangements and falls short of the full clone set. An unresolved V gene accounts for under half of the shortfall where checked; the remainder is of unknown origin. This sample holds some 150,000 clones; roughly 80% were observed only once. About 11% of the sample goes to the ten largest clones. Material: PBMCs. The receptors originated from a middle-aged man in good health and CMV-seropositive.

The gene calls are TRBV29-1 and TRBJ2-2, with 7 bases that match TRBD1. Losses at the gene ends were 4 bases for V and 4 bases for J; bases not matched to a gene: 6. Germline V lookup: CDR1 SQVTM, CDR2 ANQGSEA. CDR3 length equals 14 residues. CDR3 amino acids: CSVGGQVSTGELFF. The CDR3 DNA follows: TGCAGCGTTGGCGGACAGGTCAGCACCGGGGAGCTGTTTTTT.

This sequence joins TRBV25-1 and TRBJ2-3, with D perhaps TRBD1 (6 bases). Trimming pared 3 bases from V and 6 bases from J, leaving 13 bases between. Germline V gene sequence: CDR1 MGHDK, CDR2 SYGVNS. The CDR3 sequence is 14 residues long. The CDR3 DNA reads TGTGCCAGCAGTGACTACAGGGAACCGGATACGCAGTATTTT. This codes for CASSDYREPDTQYF.

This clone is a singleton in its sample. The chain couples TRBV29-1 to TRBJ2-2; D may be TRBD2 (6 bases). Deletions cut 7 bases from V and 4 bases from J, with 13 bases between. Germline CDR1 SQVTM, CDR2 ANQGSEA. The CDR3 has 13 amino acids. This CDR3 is CSALPRGTGELFF. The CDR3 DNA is TGCAGCGCCCTACCGCGGGGCACCGGGGAGCTGTTTTTT.

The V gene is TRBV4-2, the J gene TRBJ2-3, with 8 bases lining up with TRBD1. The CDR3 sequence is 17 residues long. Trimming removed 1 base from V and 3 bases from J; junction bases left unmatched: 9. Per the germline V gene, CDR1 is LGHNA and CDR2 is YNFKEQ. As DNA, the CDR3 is TGTGCCAGCAGCCAAGTAGTGACCAGGGGGCTGACAGATACGCAGTATTTT. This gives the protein CASSQVVTRGLTDTQYF.

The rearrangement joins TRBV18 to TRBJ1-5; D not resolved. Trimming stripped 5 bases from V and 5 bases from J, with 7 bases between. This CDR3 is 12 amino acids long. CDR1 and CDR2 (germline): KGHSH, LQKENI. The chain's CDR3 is CASSNRDQPQHF. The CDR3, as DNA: TGTGCCAGCTCAAACAGAGATCAGCCCCAGCATTTT.

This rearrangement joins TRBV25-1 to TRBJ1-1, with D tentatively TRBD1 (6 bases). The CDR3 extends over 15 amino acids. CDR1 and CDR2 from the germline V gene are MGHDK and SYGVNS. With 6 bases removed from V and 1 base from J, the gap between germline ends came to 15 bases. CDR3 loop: CASSETGWKNTEAFF. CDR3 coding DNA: TGTGCCAGCAGCGAGACAGGTTGGAAGAACACTGAAGCTTTCTTT. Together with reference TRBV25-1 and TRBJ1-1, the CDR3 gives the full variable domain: EADIYQTPRYLVIGTGKKITLECSQTMGHDKMYWYQQDPGMELHLIHYSYGVNSTEKGDLSSESTVSRIRTEHFPLTLESARPSHTSQYLCASSETGWKNTEAFFGQGTRLTVV.

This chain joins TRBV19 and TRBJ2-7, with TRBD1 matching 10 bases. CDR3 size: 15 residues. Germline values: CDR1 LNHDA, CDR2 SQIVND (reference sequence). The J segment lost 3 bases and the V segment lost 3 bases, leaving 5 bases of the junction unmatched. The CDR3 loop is CASSMMGTGVYEQYF. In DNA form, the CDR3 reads TGTGCCAGTAGTATGATGGGGACAGGGGTCTACGAGCAGTACTTC.

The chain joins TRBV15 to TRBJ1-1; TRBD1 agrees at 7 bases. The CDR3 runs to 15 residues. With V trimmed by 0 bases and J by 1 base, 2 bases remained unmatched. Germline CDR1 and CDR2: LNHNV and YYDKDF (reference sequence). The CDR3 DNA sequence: TGTGCCACCAGCAGAGAAGGACAGGCGAACACTGAAGCTTTCTTT. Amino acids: CATSREGQANTEAFF.

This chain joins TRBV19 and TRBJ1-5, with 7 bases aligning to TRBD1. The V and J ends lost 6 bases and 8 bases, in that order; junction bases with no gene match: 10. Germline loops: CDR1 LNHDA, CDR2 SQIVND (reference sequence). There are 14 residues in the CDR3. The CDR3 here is CASSLTGATEPQHF. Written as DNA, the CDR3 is TGTGCCAGTAGCCTTACAGGGGCGACGGAGCCCCAGCATTTT.

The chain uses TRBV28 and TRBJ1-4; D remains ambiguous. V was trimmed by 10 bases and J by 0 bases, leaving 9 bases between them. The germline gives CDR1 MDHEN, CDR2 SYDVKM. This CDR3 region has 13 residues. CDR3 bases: TGTGCCACCAACGGGGCAACTAATGAAAAACTGTTTTTT. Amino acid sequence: CATNGATNEKLFF. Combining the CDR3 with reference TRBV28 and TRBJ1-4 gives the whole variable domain DVKVTQSSRYLVKRTGEKVFLECVQDMDHENMFWYRQDPGLGLRLIYFSYDVKMKEKGDIPEGYSVSREKKERFSLILESASTNQTSMYLCATNGATNEKLFFGSGTQLSVL.

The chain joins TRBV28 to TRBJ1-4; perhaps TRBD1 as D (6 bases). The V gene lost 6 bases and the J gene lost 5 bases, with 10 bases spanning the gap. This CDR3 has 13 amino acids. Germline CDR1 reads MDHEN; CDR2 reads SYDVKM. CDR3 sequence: CASRQGGNEKLFF. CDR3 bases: TGTGCCAGCAGACAGGGTGGGAATGAAAAACTGTTTTTT.

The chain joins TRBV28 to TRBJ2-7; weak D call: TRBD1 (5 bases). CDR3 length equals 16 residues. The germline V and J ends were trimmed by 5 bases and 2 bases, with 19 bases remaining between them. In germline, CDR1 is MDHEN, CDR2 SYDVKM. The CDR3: CASSPYRQPATYEQYF. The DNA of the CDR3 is TGTGCCAGCAGTCCTTATAGACAGCCAGCAACCTACGAGCAGTACTTC.

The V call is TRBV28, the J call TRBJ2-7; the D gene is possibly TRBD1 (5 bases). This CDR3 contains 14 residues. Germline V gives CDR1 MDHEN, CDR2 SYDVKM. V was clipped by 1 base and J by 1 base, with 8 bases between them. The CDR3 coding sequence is TGTGCCAGCAGTTTATTCCAGGGTTCCTACGAGCAGTACTTC. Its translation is CASSLFQGSYEQYF.

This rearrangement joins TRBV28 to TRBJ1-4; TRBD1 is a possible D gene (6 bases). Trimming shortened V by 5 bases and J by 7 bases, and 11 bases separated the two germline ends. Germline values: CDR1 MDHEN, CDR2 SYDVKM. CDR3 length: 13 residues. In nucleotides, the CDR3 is TGTGCCAGCAGTGGGGACATTGGTGAAAAACTGTTTTTT. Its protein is CASSGDIGEKLFF.

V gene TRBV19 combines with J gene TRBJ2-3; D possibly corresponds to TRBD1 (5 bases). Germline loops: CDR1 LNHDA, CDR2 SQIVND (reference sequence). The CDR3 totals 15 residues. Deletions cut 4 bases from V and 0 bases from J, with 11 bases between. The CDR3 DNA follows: TGTGCCAGTAGTACCCAGGGTCTTAGCACAGATACGCAGTATTTT. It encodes CASSTQGLSTDTQYF. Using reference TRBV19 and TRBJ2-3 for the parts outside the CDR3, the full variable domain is DGGITQSPKYLFRKEGQNVTLSCEQNLNHDAMYWYRQDPGQGLRLIYYSQIVNDFQKGDIAEGYSVSREKKESFPLTVTSAQKNPTAFYLCASSTQGLSTDTQYFGPGTRLTVL.

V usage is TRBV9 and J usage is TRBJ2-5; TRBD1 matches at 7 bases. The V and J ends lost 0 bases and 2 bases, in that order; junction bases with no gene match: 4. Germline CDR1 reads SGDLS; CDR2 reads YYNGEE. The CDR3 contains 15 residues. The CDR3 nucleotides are TGTGCCAGCAGCGTAGGAACAGGGGAGCAAGAGACCCAGTACTTC. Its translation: CASSVGTGEQETQYF.

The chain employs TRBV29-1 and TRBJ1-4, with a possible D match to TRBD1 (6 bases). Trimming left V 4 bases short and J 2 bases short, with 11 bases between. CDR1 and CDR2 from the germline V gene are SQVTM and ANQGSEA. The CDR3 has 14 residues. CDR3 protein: CSVGLTGTNEKLFF. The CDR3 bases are TGCAGCGTTGGTCTGACAGGCACTAATGAAAAACTGTTTTTT.

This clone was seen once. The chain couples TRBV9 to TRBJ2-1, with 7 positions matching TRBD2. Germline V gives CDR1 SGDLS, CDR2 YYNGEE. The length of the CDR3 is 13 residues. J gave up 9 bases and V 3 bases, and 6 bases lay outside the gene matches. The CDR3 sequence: CASSATGRPEQFF. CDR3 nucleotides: TGTGCCAGCAGCGCTACCGGGAGGCCTGAGCAGTTCTTC.

The CDR3 DNA sequence: TGTGCCAGCAAGGAGGGTACCTTCAATGAGCAGTTCTTC. Translated, it gives CASKEGTFNEQFF. The genes are TRBV25-1 and TRBJ2-1; D might be TRBD2 (6 bases). The CDR3 sequence is 13 residues long. Germline loops: CDR1 MGHDK, CDR2 SYGVNS. V was trimmed by 7 bases and J by 6 bases, leaving 13 bases between them. Complete variable domain (other parts from reference TRBV25-1 and TRBJ2-1): EADIYQTPRYLVIGTGKKITLECSQTMGHDKMYWYQQDPGMELHLIHYSYGVNSTEKGDLSSESTVSRIRTEHFPLTLESARPSHTSQYLCASKEGTFNEQFFGPGTRLTVL.